Below, 20 T cell receptor beta chains from the same sample are listed, as sequenced in a study of T cell responses to AZD1222 COVID-19 vaccine. Clones were read by immunoSEQ multiplex PCR, and TCRdb kept only the in-frame ones, dropping some. The table includes tens of thousands of clones, about 88% detected once. The sequences come from peripheral blood, collected 28 days after the second dose of the MenACWY control vaccine. These receptors originate from an adult who received the MenACWY meningococcal vaccine as a control.

V gene TRBV2 combines with J gene TRBJ2-7, with D tentatively TRBD1 (5 bases). The CDR3 is 15 residues long. The germline gives CDR1 SNHLY, CDR2 FYNNEI. The ends were cut back, 5 bases at V and 0 bases at J, with 14 bases in the middle. CDR3 sequence: CASSPDTGSSYEQYF. In nucleotides, the CDR3 is TGTGCCAGCAGTCCGGACACCGGAAGCTCCTACGAGCAGTACTTC.

V usage is TRBV27 and J usage is TRBJ2-7, with a tentative D call TRBD2 (5 bases). V lost 4 bases and J lost 5, with 12 bases in between. This CDR3 has 13 residues. Germline V gives CDR1 MNHEY, CDR2 SMNVEV (reference sequence). CDR3 DNA sequence: TGTGCCAGCAGTTATGGTCCCGGGAACGAGCAGTACTTC. The encoded protein is CASSYGPGNEQYF.

V gene TRBV7-9 combines with J gene TRBJ2-3; 13 nucleotides line up with TRBD2. J was trimmed by 1 base and V by 5 bases; bases with no gene match: 9. This CDR3 spans 18 amino acids. Germline V lookup: CDR1 SEHNR, CDR2 FQNEAQ (reference sequence). This CDR3 is CASSPGTSGALGTDTQYF. CDR3 nucleotide sequence: TGTGCCAGCAGCCCTGGGACTAGCGGGGCACTGGGCACAGATACGCAGTATTTT.

This clone was seen a few times. The chain uses TRBV19 and TRBJ2-7; 7 positions match TRBD2. Germline V gives CDR1 LNHDA, CDR2 SQIVND (reference sequence). The CDR3 runs to 17 residues. V gave up 3 bases and J gave up 0 bases; unmatched junction bases: 11. This CDR3 is CASSIRKVLADSYEQYF. The CDR3 nucleotides read TGTGCCAGTAGTATTAGAAAAGTGCTAGCGGACTCCTACGAGCAGTACTTC.

This clone was seen a handful of times. The chain links TRBV5-1 to TRBJ2-1, with a tentative D call TRBD1 (6 bases). The CDR3 contains 17 residues. The V and J ends lost 2 bases and 0 bases respectively, with 15 bases between them. CDR1 is SGHRS and CDR2 is YFSETQ in the germline V gene. CDR3 sequence reads: CASSFRTVRSSYNEQFF. The CDR3 DNA reads as TGCGCCAGCAGCTTCCGGACAGTCAGGAGCTCCTACAATGAGCAGTTCTTC. The variable domain in full, completed from reference TRBV5-1 and TRBJ2-1, reads KAGVTQTPRYLIKTRGQQVTLSCSPISGHRSVSWYQQTPGQGLQFLFEYFSETQRNKGNFPGRFSGRQFSNSRSEMNVSTLELGDSALYLCASSFRTVRSSYNEQFFGPGTRLTVL.

V and J are TRBV3-1 (or the pseudogene TRBV3-2) and TRBJ2-1; 11 nucleotides match TRBD2. Germline V gives CDR1 LGHDT, CDR2 YNNKEL (reference sequence). V shed 1 base, J shed 2 bases, and the junction held 4 bases outside the gene matches. The CDR3 has 17 residues. This chain's CDR3 is CASSQGAGLAAYNEQFF. CDR3 bases: TGTGCCAGCAGCCAAGGAGCGGGACTAGCGGCCTACAATGAGCAGTTCTTC.

The genes are TRBV10-2 and TRBJ1-1; tentatively, D is TRBD1 (6 bases). V lost 5 bases to trimming and J lost 1 base, with 11 bases between them. CDR1 and CDR2 from the germline V gene are WSHSY and SAAADI. This CDR3 region has 14 residues. CDR3 nucleotide sequence: TGCGCCAGCAGTAAAGGGACACCGAACACTGAAGCTTTCTTT. Its translation is CASSKGTPNTEAFF.

This clone was counted between two and nine times. The rearrangement joins TRBV21-1 to TRBJ1-4; no check of the table's D call, TRBD1, against the DNA was made. TRBV21-1 is a listed pseudogene. CDR3 length equals 15 residues. CDR3: CASSNRAATNEKLFF. DNA of the CDR3: TGTGCCAGCAGCAACAGGGCCGCAACTAATGAAAAACTGTTTTTT.

This rearrangement joins TRBV9 to TRBJ2-1, with unresolved D. The V gene's germline CDR1 is SGDLS and CDR2 YYNGEE. Deletions cut 3 bases from V and 5 bases from J, with 21 bases between. The CDR3 extends over 17 amino acids. The CDR3 nucleotides read TGTGCCAGCAGCGCAAATCCTTCAAGTGGGGAAGACAATGAGCAGTTCTTC. It is translated as CASSANPSSGEDNEQFF. Based on the CDR3 plus reference TRBV9 and TRBJ2-1, the full variable domain is DSGVTQTPKHLITATGQRVTLRCSPRSGDLSVYWYQQSLDQGLQFLIQYYNGEERAKGNILERFSAQQFPDLHSELNLSSLELGDSALYFCASSANPSSGEDNEQFFGPGTRLTVL.

This sequence joins TRBV30 and TRBJ1-1; 9 positions match TRBD1. This CDR3 spans 15 amino acids. V trimming: 2 bases; J trimming: 1 base; junction bases outside the gene matches: 5. CDR1 and CDR2 from the germline V gene are GTSNPN and SVGIG (reference sequence). In DNA, the CDR3 is TGTGCCTGGAGTCGACTGGACAGGGGGAACACTGAAGCTTTCTTT. Translated: CAWSRLDRGNTEAFF.

The chain uses TRBV9 and TRBJ2-7; D gene ambiguous. Trimming removed 4 bases at V and 0 bases at J, with 14 bases between. The CDR3 extends over 15 amino acids. Germline V gene data show CDR1 as SGDLS and CDR2 as YYNGEE. The CDR3 is CASSPDLVSSYEQYF. CDR3 nucleotides: TGTGCCAGCAGCCCCGATTTAGTGAGCTCCTACGAGCAGTACTTC.

The V call is TRBV5-1, the J call TRBJ1-5; 8 nucleotides line up with TRBD1. CDR3 size: 14 residues. V gave up 4 bases and J gave up 1 base; unmatched junction bases: 1. Per the germline V gene, CDR1 is SGHRS and CDR2 is YFSETQ. DNA of the CDR3: TGCGCCAGCAGCAGGACAGGGAGCAATCAGCCCCAGCATTTT. Translated, it gives CASSRTGSNQPQHF.

This rearrangement joins TRBV27 to TRBJ1-2; D is possibly TRBD1 (5 bases). This CDR3 has 13 residues. Per the germline V gene, CDR1 is MNHEY and CDR2 is SMNVEV (reference sequence). Trimming pared 0 bases from V and 7 bases from J, leaving 9 bases between. This CDR3 is CASSLSRDSGYTF. Here the CDR3 DNA reads TGTGCCAGCAGTTTATCCAGGGACTCTGGCTACACCTTC.

The chain recombines TRBV5-6 with TRBJ2-7, with a tentative D call TRBD2 (5 bases). CDR1 SGHDT and CDR2 YYEEEE come from the germline V gene. V was clipped by 4 bases and J by 2 bases, with 13 bases between them. The CDR3 length is 14 residues. This CDR3 is CASSGGWGTYEQYF. CDR3 in DNA: TGTGCCAGCAGCGGAGGCTGGGGAACCTACGAGCAGTACTTC. The full variable domain, completed using reference TRBV5-6 and TRBJ2-7, is DAGVTQSPTHLIKTRGQQVTLRCSPKSGHDTVSWYQQALGQGPQFIFQYYEEEERQRGNFPDRFSGHQFPNYSSELNVNALLLGDSALYLCASSGGWGTYEQYFGPGTRLTVT.

The chain links TRBV20-1 to TRBJ2-7, with TRBD2 matching over 11 bases. Germline CDR1 reads DFQATT; CDR2 reads SNEGSKA (reference sequence). The CDR3 totals 16 residues. V trimming: 3 bases; J trimming: 0 bases; junction bases outside the gene matches: 7. The CDR3 spells CSASVGLAGLSYEQYF. The CDR3 DNA reads as TGCAGTGCTAGTGTCGGACTAGCGGGCCTCTCCTACGAGCAGTACTTC.

This chain links TRBV5-4 with TRBJ2-3, with 7 bases that match TRBD2. CDR3 length: 17 residues. After removal of 0 bases from V and 4 bases from J, the junction contained 11 bases not matched to a gene. Germline CDR1 SGHNT, CDR2 YYREEE (reference sequence). This CDR3 reads CASSLGLRRGGADTQYF. The CDR3 DNA is TGTGCCAGCAGCTTGGGCCTGAGGCGGGGAGGGGCAGATACGCAGTATTTT.

CDR3 sequence reads: CASSQWTGVNTEAFF. The CDR3 bases are TGTGCCAGCAGTCAATGGACAGGGGTGAACACTGAAGCTTTCTTT. The chain uses TRBV28 and TRBJ1-1, with 9 bases identical to TRBD1. The CDR3 runs 15 residues. Trimming took 5 bases from V and 0 from J; bases not matched to a gene: 4. Looked up from germline, CDR1 is MDHEN and CDR2 is SYDVKM.

This chain's CDR3 is CASSPDGEQPQHF. The CDR3 DNA reads as TGTGCCAGCAGCCCGGACGGGGAACAGCCCCAGCATTTT. This chain uses TRBV4-2 with TRBJ1-5; D unclear. Germline V gene data show CDR1 as LGHNA and CDR2 as YNFKEQ. The CDR3 is 13 amino acids. The germline V and J ends were trimmed by 4 bases and 7 bases, with 11 bases remaining between them.

The V call is TRBV27, the J call TRBJ2-7; 14 nucleotides match TRBD2. The CDR3 is 17 residues long. With V trimmed by 5 bases and J by 7 bases, 13 bases remained unmatched. CDR1 and CDR2 (germline): MNHEY, SMNVEV (reference sequence). The CDR3 protein is CASSGRTSGRSLWEQYF. The CDR3, as DNA: TGTGCCAGCAGTGGCCGGACTAGCGGGAGGTCCCTCTGGGAGCAGTACTTC.

The chain has TRBV4-3 and TRBJ2-3; D is perhaps TRBD1 (5 bases). The CDR3 has 15 amino acids. V was cut by 0 bases and J by 5 bases, with 12 bases left in between. Germline loops: CDR1 LGHNA, CDR2 YSLEER. The DNA of the CDR3 is TGCGCCAGCAGCCAAGACCCCGGGCAGGGAGATACGCAGTATTTT. Its protein product is CASSQDPGQGDTQYF.